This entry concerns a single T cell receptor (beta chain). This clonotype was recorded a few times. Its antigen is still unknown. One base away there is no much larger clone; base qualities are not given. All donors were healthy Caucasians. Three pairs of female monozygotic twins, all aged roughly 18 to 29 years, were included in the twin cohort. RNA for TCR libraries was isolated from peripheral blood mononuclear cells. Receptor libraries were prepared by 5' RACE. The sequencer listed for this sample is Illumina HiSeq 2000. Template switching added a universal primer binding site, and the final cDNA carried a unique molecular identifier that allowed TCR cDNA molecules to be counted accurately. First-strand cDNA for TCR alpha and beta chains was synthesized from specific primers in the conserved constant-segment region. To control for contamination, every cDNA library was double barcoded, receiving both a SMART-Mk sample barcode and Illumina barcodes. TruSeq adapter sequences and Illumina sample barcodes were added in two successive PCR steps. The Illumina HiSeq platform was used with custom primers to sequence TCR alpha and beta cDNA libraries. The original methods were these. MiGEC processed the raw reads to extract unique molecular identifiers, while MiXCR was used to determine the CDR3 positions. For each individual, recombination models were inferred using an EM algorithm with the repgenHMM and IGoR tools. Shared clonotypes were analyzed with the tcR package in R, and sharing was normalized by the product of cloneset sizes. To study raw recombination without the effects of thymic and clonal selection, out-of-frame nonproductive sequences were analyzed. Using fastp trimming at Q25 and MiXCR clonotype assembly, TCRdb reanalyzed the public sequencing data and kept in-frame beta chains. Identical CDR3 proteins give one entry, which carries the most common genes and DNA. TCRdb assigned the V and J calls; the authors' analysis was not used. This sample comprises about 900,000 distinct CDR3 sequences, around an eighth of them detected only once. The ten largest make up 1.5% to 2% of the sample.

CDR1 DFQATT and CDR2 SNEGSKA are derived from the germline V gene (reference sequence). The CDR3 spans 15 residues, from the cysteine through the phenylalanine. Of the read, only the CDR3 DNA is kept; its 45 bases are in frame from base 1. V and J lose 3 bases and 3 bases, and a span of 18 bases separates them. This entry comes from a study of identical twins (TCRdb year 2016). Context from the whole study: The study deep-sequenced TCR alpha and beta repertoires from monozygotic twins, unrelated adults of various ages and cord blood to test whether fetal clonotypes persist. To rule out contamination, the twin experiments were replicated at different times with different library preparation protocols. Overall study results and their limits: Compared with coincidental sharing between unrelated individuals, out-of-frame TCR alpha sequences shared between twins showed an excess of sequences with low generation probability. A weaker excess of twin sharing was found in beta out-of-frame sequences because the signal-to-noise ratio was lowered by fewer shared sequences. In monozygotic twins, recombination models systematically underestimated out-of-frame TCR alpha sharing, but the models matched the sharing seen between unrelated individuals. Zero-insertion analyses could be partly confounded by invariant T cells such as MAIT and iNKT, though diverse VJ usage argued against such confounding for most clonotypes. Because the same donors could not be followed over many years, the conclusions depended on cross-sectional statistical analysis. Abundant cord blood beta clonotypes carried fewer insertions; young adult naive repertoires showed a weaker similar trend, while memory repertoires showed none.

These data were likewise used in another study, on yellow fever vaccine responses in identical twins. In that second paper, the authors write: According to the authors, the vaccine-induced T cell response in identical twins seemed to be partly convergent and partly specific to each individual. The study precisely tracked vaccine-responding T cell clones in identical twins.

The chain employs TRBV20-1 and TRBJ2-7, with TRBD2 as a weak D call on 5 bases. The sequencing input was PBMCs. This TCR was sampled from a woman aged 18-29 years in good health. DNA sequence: TGCAGTGCTAGCCCCCTAAGCGGACTCCTCTACGAGCAGTACTTC. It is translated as CSASPLSGLLYEQYF.